This T cell receptor (beta chain) is drawn from a study of response to subunit inactivated influenza vaccine. Study-level findings and limits: The authors put forward the suggestion that each seasonal influenza vaccination may bring in only a limited number of new T cells.

Each CDR3 protein is one row after TCRdb ran MiXCR on the RT-PCR reads. Among about 780,000 distinct CDR3 sequences, 15% to 20% were seen once, and the ten largest hold about 11%. V gave up 2 bases and J gave up 7 bases, with 14 bases separating them. Germline values: CDR1 SEHNR, CDR2 FQNEAQ (reference sequence). The CDR3 is 14 amino acids. A word on this clonotype: The antigen is not known.

V usage is TRBV7-9 and J usage is TRBJ2-5; D uncertain. Here the sequenced sample was PBMCs from blood, taken 4 to 6 days after vaccination. This clonotype was obtained from a man aged 50-60 years who received an inactivated influenza vaccine. The CDR3 spells CASSLSAPLGTQYF. In nucleotides, the CDR3 is TGTGCCAGCAGCTTATCGGCCCCACTGGGGACCCAGTACTTC.